Shown below are 22 T cell receptor beta chains from a single sample sequenced in a study of somatic mutations in cytotoxic T cells in rheumatoid arthritis. The protocol was immunoSEQ multiplex PCR, while the TCRdb copy is restricted to in-frame clones and leaves out a portion. The table has about 2,200 clones, roughly four fifths seen once. The sample comprised CD8+ T cells sorted from blood. The source of these receptors is a man between 65 and 85 years old with rheumatoid arthritis.

V usage is TRBV7-9 and J usage is TRBJ2-6, with unresolved D. This CDR3 region has 18 residues. The germline V gene encodes CDR1 SEHNR and CDR2 FQNEAQ (reference sequence). With 1 base removed from V and 0 bases from J, the gap between germline ends came to 13 bases. The CDR3 DNA reads as TGTGCCAGCAGCTTAGGAAGTTGGTTAGCCTCTGGGGCCAACGTCCTGACTTTC. The encoded protein is CASSLGSWLASGANVLTF.

The V call is TRBV7-9, the J call TRBJ2-3, with 10 bases aligning to TRBD1. Germline CDR1 is SEHNR and CDR2 is FQNEAQ (reference sequence). V dropped 2 bases and J dropped 1; count of bases not matched to a gene: 3. The CDR3 length is 16 residues. The chain's CDR3 is CASSLPGTGGTDTQYF. CDR3 DNA: TGTGCCAGCAGCTTACCCGGGACAGGGGGCACAGATACGCAGTATTTT.

A single count supports this clone. Sequence at one end of the junction differs from germline and may be a read error. The chain uses TRBV4-1 and TRBJ2-2, with a weak D call TRBD2 (5 bases). Looked up from germline, CDR1 is MGHRA and CDR2 is YSYEKL. The CDR3 is made up of 13 amino acids. Written as DNA, the CDR3 is TGCGCCAGCAGCCAAGCGAACACCGGGGAGCTGCTTTTT. It is translated as CASSQANTGELLF.

This clone was seen a few times. The chain uses TRBV10-2 and TRBJ2-1, with a weak D call TRBD2 (7 bases). Germline-derived CDR1 and CDR2 are WSHSY and SAAADI. The CDR3 runs 13 residues. V dropped 8 bases and J dropped 6 bases, with 14 bases sitting between them. This CDR3 reads CASWGGPVNEQFF. DNA of the CDR3: TGCGCCAGCTGGGGGGGGCCGGTCAATGAGCAGTTCTTC.

This chain connects TRBV19 to TRBJ2-3, with D perhaps matching TRBD1 (5 bases). V was clipped by 5 bases and J by 1 base, with 13 bases between them. The CDR3 has 15 residues. Germline V CDR1 and CDR2: LNHDA, SQIVND (reference sequence). CDR3 nucleotide sequence: TGTGCCAGTAGTGACCTCTTGACAGGCACAGATACGCAGTATTTT. Amino acid sequence: CASSDLLTGTDTQYF.

This chain joins TRBV18 and TRBJ1-1, with D unresolved. V dropped 2 bases and J dropped 3 bases, with 19 bases sitting between them. CDR3 length equals 17 residues. Per the germline V gene, CDR1 is KGHSH and CDR2 is LQKENI. In DNA form, the CDR3 reads TGTGCCAGCTCACCAGGGGTCGGGAGCGTACGACACACTGAAGCTTTCTTT. It specifies CASSPGVGSVRHTEAFF.

The V call is TRBV6-1, the J call TRBJ2-1; 13 nucleotides line up with TRBD2. The V and J ends lost 8 bases and 8 bases, in that order; junction bases with no gene match: 6. The CDR3 loop spans 14 amino acids. Germline V gene sequence: CDR1 MNHNS, CDR2 SASEGT. CDR3 residues: CASAGLAGVDEQFF. The CDR3 coding sequence is TGTGCCAGCGCCGGACTAGCGGGAGTAGATGAGCAGTTCTTC.

The chain recombines TRBV29-1 with TRBJ1-1, with TRBD1 matching over 7 bases. The CDR3 runs 13 residues. With 0 bases clipped from V and 6 bases from J, the junction kept 4 bases outside the gene matches. The V gene's germline CDR1 is SQVTM and CDR2 ANQGSEA. CDR3 DNA sequence: TGCAGCGTTGAAGAGTCTCAGGGGGCTGAAGCTTTCTTT. It yields the protein CSVEESQGAEAFF.

This clone has more than one count but fewer than ten. The chain is built from TRBV2 and TRBJ2-7; 9 positions agree with TRBD1. After removal of 6 bases from V and 2 bases from J, the junction contained 8 bases not matched to a gene. This CDR3 is 15 amino acids long. The V gene's germline CDR1 is SNHLY and CDR2 FYNNEI. The DNA of the CDR3 is TGTGCCAGCAGCCCCTTGGGACAGGGCCCCTACGAGCAGTACTTC. Amino acid sequence: CASSPLGQGPYEQYF. Supplemented by reference TRBV2 and TRBJ2-7, the full variable domain reads EPEVTQTPSHQVTQMGQEVILRCVPISNHLYFYWYRQILGQKVEFLVSFYNNEISEKSEIFDDQFSVERPDGSNFTLKIRSTKLEDSAMYFCASSPLGQGPYEQYFGPGTRLTVT.

There are a few counts of this clone. The chain has TRBV6-5 and TRBJ2-1; possible D gene TRBD2, 5 bases. CDR3 length equals 14 residues. Trimming pared 2 bases from V and 4 bases from J, leaving 9 bases between. The V gene's germline CDR1 is MNHEY and CDR2 SVGAGI. The CDR3 reads CASSYHGGYNEQFF. The CDR3 coding sequence is TGTGCCAGCAGTTACCACGGAGGATACAATGAGCAGTTCTTC.

The V gene is TRBV7-2, the J gene TRBJ2-1, with D possibly matching TRBD2 (6 bases). Trimming removed 3 bases at V and 0 bases at J, with 12 bases between. The CDR3 has 16 amino acids. Germline values: CDR1 SGHTA, CDR2 FQGNSA. The CDR3 DNA is TGTGCCAGCAGCTTCGGCGGGACCCTCTCCTACAATGAGCAGTTCTTC. The encoded protein is CASSFGGTLSYNEQFF.

This chain links TRBV6-6 with TRBJ2-5; no definite D call. The J call is uncertain, as TRBJ2-7 better fits the DNA end. There are 14 residues in the CDR3. CDR1 and CDR2 from the germline V gene are MNHNY and SVGAGI (reference sequence). The CDR3 DNA is TGTGCCAGCAGTTACTCGAAAAGAACCTACGAGCAGTACTTC. Translated: CASSYSKRTYEQYF.

The CDR3 bases are TGTGCCAGCAGCTTACGAGGGTCTTCTAGCACAGATACGCAGTATTTT. This gives the protein CASSLRGSSSTDTQYF. The rearrangement links TRBV7-9 to TRBJ2-3, with D possibly TRBD2 on 5 matching bases. The V and J ends lost 2 bases and 0 bases respectively, with 12 bases between them. Germline lookup yields CDR1 SEHNR and CDR2 FQNEAQ (reference sequence). This CDR3 comprises 16 residues.

The chain employs TRBV27 and TRBJ2-5; possible D gene TRBD1, 6 bases. The J call may not be correct, given that the DNA end is closer to TRBJ2-7. Germline-derived CDR1 and CDR2 are MNHEY and SMNVEV (reference sequence). The CDR3 has 14 amino acids. The DNA for the CDR3 is TGTGCCAGCAGTCCGCTGACACAGGGCCGCGAGCAGTACTTC. Translating it yields CASSPLTQGREQYF.

This clone was seen a single time. V usage is TRBV7-9 and J usage is TRBJ2-5; 10 positions match TRBD1. Germline V lookup: CDR1 SEHNR, CDR2 FQNEAQ (reference sequence). This CDR3 spans 16 amino acids. Germline trimming cut 5 bases from V and 5 bases from J; bases unmatched to any gene: 11. CDR3 protein: CASSGARDRGYETQYF. CDR3 bases: TGTGCCAGCAGCGGAGCAAGGGACAGGGGATACGAGACCCAGTACTTC.

This chain joins TRBV6-9 and TRBJ1-6; no definite D call. The germline gives CDR1 MNHGY, CDR2 SVAAGI. The V gene lost 4 bases and the J gene lost 7 bases, with 11 bases spanning the gap. This CDR3 is 14 amino acids long. The chain's CDR3 is CASSSKYRNSPLHF. CDR3 bases: TGTGCCAGCAGTTCGAAATACAGAAATTCACCCCTCCACTTT.

This clone appeared once. The chain is built from TRBV5-6 and TRBJ1-4; weak D call: TRBD1 (5 bases). In germline, CDR1 is SGHDT, CDR2 YYEEEE. This CDR3 has 17 residues. V lost 2 bases to trimming and J lost 5 bases, with 19 bases between them. CDR3 coding DNA: TGTGCCAGCAGCTTAATACCGGGGGAAGGACTAAATGAAAAACTGTTTTTT. This sequence encodes CASSLIPGEGLNEKLFF. Using reference TRBV5-6 and TRBJ1-4 for the parts outside the CDR3, the full variable domain is DAGVTQSPTHLIKTRGQQVTLRCSPKSGHDTVSWYQQALGQGPQFIFQYYEEEERQRGNFPDRFSGHQFPNYSSELNVNALLLGDSALYLCASSLIPGEGLNEKLFFGSGTQLSVL.

In this sample, this clone turned up once. The chain links TRBV9 to TRBJ2-1, with D possibly matching TRBD2 (5 bases). This CDR3 contains 12 residues. In germline, CDR1 is SGDLS, CDR2 YYNGEE. Trimming pared 4 bases from V and 10 bases from J, leaving 12 bases between. This CDR3 is CASSPRTGEQFF. The CDR3 DNA reads TGTGCCAGCAGCCCTCGGACGGGGGAGCAGTTCTTC.

On this clone itself: A junction boundary mismatches the germline segment, possibly from a read error. The rearrangement uses TRBV11-2 and TRBJ2-7; D is perhaps TRBD2 (5 bases). CDR1 and CDR2 (germline): SGHAT, FQNNGV. CDR3 size: 13 residues. The CDR3: CASSPLPGDEQYF. DNA of the CDR3: TGCGCCAGCAGCCCACTGCCCGGGGACGAGCAGTACTTC.

The gene calls are TRBV28 and TRBJ1-4, with TRBD1 identical over 7 bases. Germline V gives CDR1 MDHEN, CDR2 SYDVKM. There are 16 residues in the CDR3. Unmatched junction bases numbered 13, after V lost 5 bases and J lost 7 bases. The CDR3 is CASSDIRTGAGEKLFF. For the CDR3, the DNA is TGTGCCAGCAGTGATATCCGAACAGGGGCGGGTGAAAAACTGTTTTTT.

The chain has TRBV19 and TRBJ1-2, with 8 bases lining up with TRBD1. Germline V gene data show CDR1 as LNHDA and CDR2 as SQIVND (reference sequence). The CDR3 is 16 amino acids. V trimming: 4 bases; J trimming: 1 base; junction bases outside the gene matches: 8. The CDR3 DNA reads as TGTGCCAGTAGTACCCGGAGGACAGGGCTTAACTATGGCTACACCTTC. Translating it yields CASSTRRTGLNYGYTF.

The J gene is TRBJ2-1, the V gene TRBV19, with D possibly being TRBD2 (6 bases). Deletions cut 3 bases from V and 1 base from J, with 19 bases between. This CDR3 contains 18 residues. Germline CDR1 is LNHDA and CDR2 is SQIVND (reference sequence). The CDR3 loop is CASSILALGSRSYNEQFF. The CDR3 nucleotides read TGTGCCAGTAGTATTCTTGCTCTCGGGAGTCGATCCTACAATGAGCAGTTCTTC.